The T cell receptor beta chain described here comes from a study of early T cells in non-severe SARS-CoV-2 infection (dated by TCRdb to the early 2020s). Context from the whole study: Because TCR sequencing was done on bulk RNA from unsorted whole blood, the alpha and beta chains could not be paired. Overall study results and their limits: Matching against VDJdb was skewed toward anti-spike CD8 responses, likely underestimated virus-specific expansions, and missed private and CD4 specificities.

Library generation was performed with 5' RACE. The sequencer was a NextSeq 500. The TCR library protocol attached unique molecular identifiers to individual cDNA molecules to correct for sequencing error and PCR bias. Both TCR alpha and beta chains were sequenced, and tight co-correlation was observed between alpha and beta sequence abundances in each sample. Turning to the authors' computational methods: Decombinator V4 was used to perform V gene, J gene and CDR3 annotation of TCR sequences. Expanded TCRs were defined as changing significantly between any two time points under a Poisson model with p below 0.0001. TCR abundances were normalised to the total number of TCRs sequenced per sample and were expressed as counts per million. MAIT TCRs were defined by TRAV1-2 paired with TRAJ12, TRAJ20 or TRAJ33, and iNKT TCRs by TRAV10 paired with TRAJ18. VDJdb, accessed 1 November 2021, was searched for CMV, EBV and SARS-CoV-2 annotated TCRs, with TCRs annotated for multiple antigens excluded. TCRdb's own reprocessing of the public reads used fastp at Q25 and MiXCR and kept productive beta chains. Entries that share a CDR3 protein sequence are merged under the most common genes and DNA. TCRdb, not the original authors, processed these V and J calls. A total of about 30,000 distinct CDR3 sequences appear in this sample, around 7% of them only once. The ten largest clones represent about two fifths of the sample.

The study was a case-control design nested within a healthcare worker cohort in London, UK, with weekly nasopharyngeal swab PCR tests and blood sampling. Between 23 and 31 March 2020, the week of the UK lockdown, healthcare workers were enrolled and then followed up weekly for as long as 16 weeks. Reading from cysteine to phenylalanine, the CDR3 counts 15 amino acids. The retained sequence is limited to the CDR3, 45 bases, with the frame set at the first base. After removal of 6 bases from V and 0 bases from J, the junction retains 6 bases not matched to a gene. This clonotype was seen a handful of times. No cognate antigen has been identified for it. No much larger clonotype is one base removed from it; base qualities were not supplied.

The V gene is TRBV12-3 or TRBV12-4 and the J gene is TRBJ2-3; 7 bases in the junction line up with TRBD1. Sequencing used whole blood. This TCR came from an adult who was a healthcare worker with PCR-confirmed SARS-CoV-2 infection or an uninfected control (not recorded which). The DNA reads TGTGCCAGCAGCCCCGACAGGGCTAGCACAGATACGCAGTATTTT. It specifies CASSPDRASTDTQYF.